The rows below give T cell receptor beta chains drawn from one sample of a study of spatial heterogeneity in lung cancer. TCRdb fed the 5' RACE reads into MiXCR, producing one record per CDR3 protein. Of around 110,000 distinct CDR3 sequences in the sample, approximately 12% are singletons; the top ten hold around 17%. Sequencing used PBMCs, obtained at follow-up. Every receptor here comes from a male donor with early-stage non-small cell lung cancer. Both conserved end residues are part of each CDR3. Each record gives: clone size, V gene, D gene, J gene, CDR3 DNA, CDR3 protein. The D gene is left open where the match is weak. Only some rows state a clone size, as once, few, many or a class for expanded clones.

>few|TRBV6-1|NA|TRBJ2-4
TGTGCCAGCAGTGACGACAGTCTAGCCAAAAACATTCAGTACTTC
CASSDDSLAKNIQYF
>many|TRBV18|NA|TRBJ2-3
TGTGCCAGCTCAGCCACAGATACGCAGTATTTT
CASSATDTQYF
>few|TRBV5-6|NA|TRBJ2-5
TGTGCCAGCAGCTCTCAAGGGACCACGGCGGAGACCCAGTACTTC
CASSSQGTTAETQYF
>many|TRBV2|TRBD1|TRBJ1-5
TGTGCCAGCAGTGACAGGGGGATACAGCCCCAGCATTTT
CASSDRGIQPQHF
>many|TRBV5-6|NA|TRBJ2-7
TGTGCCAGCAGCTTGCTAGGAATTCTCTACGAGCAGTACTTC
CASSLLGILYEQYF
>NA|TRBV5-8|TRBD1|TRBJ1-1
TGTGCCAGCAGCTTGGGATCGATCGCAGGGGGCCTGAACACTGAAGCTTTCTTT
CASSLGSIAGGLNTEAFF
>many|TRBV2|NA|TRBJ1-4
TGTGCCAGCAGTGAAGCGCTTCTTCGGGACCGGAAACTTAAACTGTTTTTT
CASSEALLRDRKLKLFF
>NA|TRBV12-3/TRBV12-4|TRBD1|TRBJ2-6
TGTGCCAGCAGTCGAACAGGGGGCCCCATCTCTGGGGCCAACGTCCTGACTTTC
CASSRTGGPISGANVLTF
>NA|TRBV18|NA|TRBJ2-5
TGTGCCAGCTCACCGGGGTTCCAAGAGACCCAGTACTTC
CASSPGFQETQYF
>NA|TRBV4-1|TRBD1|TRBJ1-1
TGCGCCAGCAGCCATAAGGACAGGGTTTACACTGAAGCTTTCTTT
CASSHKDRVYTEAFF
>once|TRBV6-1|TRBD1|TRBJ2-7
TGTGCCAGCAGTGAGACGACAGGGAGCCCCTACGAGCAGTACTTC
CASSETTGSPYEQYF
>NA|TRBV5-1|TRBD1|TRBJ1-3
TGCGCCAGCAGCCACGGGACAGGGGCTGGAAACACCATATATTTT
CASSHGTGAGNTIYF
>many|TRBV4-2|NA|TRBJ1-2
TGTGCCAGCAGCCAATCCTGGCAGGACAACTATGGCTACACCTTC
CASSQSWQDNYGYTF
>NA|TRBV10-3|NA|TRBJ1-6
TGTGCCATCAGTGAGACACAGGGTGGAAATTCACCCCTCCACTTT
CAISETQGGNSPLHF
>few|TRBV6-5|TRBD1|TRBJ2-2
TGTGCCAGCAGTTACTGGCGGAAAACAAGGGGGCGCGGCGGGGAGCTGTTTTTT
CASSYWRKTRGRGGELFF
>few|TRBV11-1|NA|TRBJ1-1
TGTGCCAGCAGCTTATTTCTGAACACTGAAGCTTTCTTT
CASSLFLNTEAFF
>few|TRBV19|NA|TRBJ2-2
TGTGCCAGTACTCCCCAAGGCTTCACCGGGGAGCTGTTTTTT
CASTPQGFTGELFF
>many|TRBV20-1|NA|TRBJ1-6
TGCAGTGCTAGTTTGGGGCGGAATTCACCCCTCCACTTT
CSASLGRNSPLHF
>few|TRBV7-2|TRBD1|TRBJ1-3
TGTGCCAGCAGCCCTGACAGGGGTTCTGGAAACACCATATATTTT
CASSPDRGSGNTIYF
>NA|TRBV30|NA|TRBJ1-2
TGTGCCTGGAGGTTACCGGGGAACGACTATGGCTACACCTTC
CAWRLPGNDYGYTF
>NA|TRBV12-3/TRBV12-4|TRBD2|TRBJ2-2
TGTGCCAGCAGAGTTAGCGGGGGGCAGAACACCGGGGAGCTGTTTTTT
CASRVSGGQNTGELFF
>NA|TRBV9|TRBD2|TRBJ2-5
TGTGCCAGCAGCGTAGCTAGCGGGGCTTGGGAGACCCAGTACTTC
CASSVASGAWETQYF
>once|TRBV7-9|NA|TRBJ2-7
TGTGCCAGCAGCCTCCAGACATCCTACGAGCAGTACTTC
CASSLQTSYEQYF
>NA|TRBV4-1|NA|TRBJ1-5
TGCGCCAGCAGCCAAGATCCCCAGGGTGGAGCTCAGCCCCAGCATTTT
CASSQDPQGGAQPQHF
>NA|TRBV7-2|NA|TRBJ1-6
TGTGCCAGCAGCCCCAAAATGGGGAATTCACCCCTCCACTTT
CASSPKMGNSPLHF
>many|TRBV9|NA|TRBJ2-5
TGTGCCAGCAGCGTAGACGGGGCCCAAGAGACCCAGTACTTC
CASSVDGAQETQYF
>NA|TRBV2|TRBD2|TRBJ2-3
TGTGCCAGCAGTGAGGGACTAAGCACAGATACGCAGTATTTT
CASSEGLSTDTQYF
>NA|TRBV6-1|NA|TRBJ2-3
TGTGCCAGCAGATCGGGCATGGTGGGTCCAGATACGCAGTATTTT
CASRSGMVGPDTQYF
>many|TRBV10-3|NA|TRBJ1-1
TGTGCCATCAGTGGTGGGAACAGCAACACTGAAGCTTTCTTT
CAISGGNSNTEAFF
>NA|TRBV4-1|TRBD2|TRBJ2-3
TGCGCCAGCAGCCAAGATGCGCCTCACAGGATAGCGGGGGGCACAGATACGCAGTATTTT
CASSQDAPHRIAGGTDTQYF
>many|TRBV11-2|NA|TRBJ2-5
TGTGCCAGCAGCTCGCGTCGGAGAGACCAGTACTTC
CASSSRRRDQYF
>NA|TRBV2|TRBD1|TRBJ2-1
TGTGCCAGTGTCTGGGACAGGATTTACAATGAGCAGTTCTTC
CASVWDRIYNEQFF
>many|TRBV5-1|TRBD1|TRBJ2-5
TGCGCCAGCAGCTTGGGATTGCGGACAGGGGGAGAGACCCAGTACTTC
CASSLGLRTGGETQYF
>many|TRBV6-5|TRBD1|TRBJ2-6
TGTGCCAGCAGTTACACAGGGGGCAGGAACTCTGGGGCCAACGTCCTGACTTTC
CASSYTGGRNSGANVLTF
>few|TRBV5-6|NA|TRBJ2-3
TGTGCCAGCAGATCGGCGGATACGCAGTATTTT
CASRSADTQYF
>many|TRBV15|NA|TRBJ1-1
TGTGCCACCAGCAGAGATCGGGCGAACACTGAAGCTTTCTTT
CATSRDRANTEAFF
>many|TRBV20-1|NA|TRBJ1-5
TGCAGTGCTAGAGAGGGGGCCCGGGGAAATCAGCCCCAGCATTTT
CSAREGARGNQPQHF
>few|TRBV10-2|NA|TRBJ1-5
TGCGCCAGCAGTGAGATCGCAGGGCGGATTGGCAATCAGCCCCAGCATTTT
CASSEIAGRIGNQPQHF
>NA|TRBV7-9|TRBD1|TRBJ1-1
TGTGCCAGCAGCCAGGGACAGGGAGAGACTGAAGCTTTCTTT
CASSQGQGETEAFF